This T cell receptor (beta chain) was obtained from a study of blood T cell repertoires in COVID-19. Background on the study: Both acute and convalescent COVID-19 samples were obtained from the United States, Italy and Spain. From T cells, B-cell-depleted T cells, or PBMCs came the material, which was cDNA or gDNA.

In the original workflow: The authors estimated nucleated cell counts from reference gene primer amplification. Using immunoSEQ multiplex PCR, the repertoire was profiled, and TCRdb retains in-frame clones only, with some absent. V and J calls and clone size are given by that table; D and trimming were obtained from the DNA. In the table there are around 140,000 clones, 75% to 90% of which are singletons. The CDR3 is 10 residues long. V lost 11 bases and J lost 5, with 9 bases in between. Germline values: CDR1 MNHEY, CDR2 SVGAGI. The rearrangement links TRBV6-5 to TRBJ1-1; no reliable D call. Material: peripheral blood. The receptor comes from a man aged 45-65 years who had recovered from COVID-19. CDR3 region: CAPSGTEAFF. The CDR3 DNA reads TGTGCCCCCTCGGGTACTGAAGCTTTCTTT.